A single sample is the source of the 21 T cell receptor beta chains below, sequenced in a study of OX40 agonist ivuxolimab in advanced cancers. Some clones are missing from TCRdb's copy, which holds only in-frame ones; the method was immunoSEQ multiplex PCR. The table records about 78,000 clones, about 80% of them present only once. The specimen comprised CD4+ or CD8+ T cells sorted from blood, sampled in a trial of the OX40 agonist ivuxolimab. Receptors originate from an adult with an advanced solid tumor such as melanoma, head and neck, liver or kidney cancer.

The rearrangement joins TRBV7-8 to TRBJ2-7, with D unclear. Trimming left V 0 bases short and J 0 bases short, with 12 bases between. CDR3 length: 16 residues. CDR1 is SGHVS, CDR2 FQNEAQ, per germline. CDR3 coding DNA: TGTGCCAGCAGCTTAGCGTCCAGCCGGATCTCCTACGAGCAGTACTTC. It specifies CASSLASSRISYEQYF.

The chain combines TRBV11-3 with TRBJ1-1, with no clear D. With 1 base removed from V and 1 base from J, the gap between germline ends came to 4 bases. CDR3 size: 13 residues. CDR1 SGHNT and CDR2 YENEEA come from the germline V gene. CDR3 in amino acids: CASSLGGNTEAFF. As DNA, the CDR3 is TGTGCCAGCAGCTTAGGAGGGAACACTGAAGCTTTCTTT.

This clone was observed a single time. The CDR3: CASSREGRGASTDTQYF. The DNA for the CDR3 is TGTGCCAGCAGCCGGGAGGGGCGGGGGGCTAGCACAGATACGCAGTATTTT. This chain connects TRBV5-4 to TRBJ2-3; 8 bases map to TRBD2. Germline assignment: CDR1 SGHNT and CDR2 YYREEE (reference sequence). The CDR3 length is 17 residues. J gave up 0 bases and V 4 bases, and 10 bases lay outside the gene matches.

The J gene is TRBJ2-7, the V gene TRBV14; D possibly matches TRBD1 or TRBD2 (5 bases each). V was clipped by 3 bases and J by 2 bases, with 5 bases between them. The CDR3 extends over 12 amino acids. Germline V CDR1 and CDR2: SGHDN, FVKESK. The CDR3 DNA follows: TGTGCCAGCAGCCAGGGGGCCTACGAGCAGTACTTC. Protein: CASSQGAYEQYF.

In this sample, this clone turned up a few times. The chain carries TRBV2 and TRBJ2-6, with 10 positions matching TRBD1. This CDR3 is built from 17 residues. The germline V gene has CDR1 SNHLY and CDR2 FYNNEI. After removal of 6 bases from V and 0 bases from J, the junction contained 5 bases not matched to a gene. The CDR3 sequence is CASSAGQGSSGANVLTF. The CDR3, as DNA: TGTGCCAGCAGCGCGGGACAGGGGAGCTCTGGGGCCAACGTCCTGACTTTC.

The rearrangement joins TRBV18 to TRBJ2-7; D unresolved. The V end was cut by 3 bases, the J end by 2 bases, with 11 bases between. The CDR3 covers 14 residues. Per germline, CDR1 KGHSH and CDR2 LQKENI. The CDR3 coding sequence is TGTGCCAGCTCACCGGACGGCTACACCTACGAGCAGTACGTC. The encoded protein is CASSPDGYTYEQYV.

This chain links TRBV19 with TRBJ1-4, with D possibly being TRBD1 (6 bases). V was shortened by 6 bases and J by 8 bases, with 16 bases between the two germline ends. Germline CDR1 and CDR2: LNHDA and SQIVND (reference sequence). This CDR3 spans 14 amino acids. The CDR3 nucleotides read TGTGCCAGTAGCCGGACAGTGCCGGCAGAAAAACTGTTTTTT. Its protein product is CASSRTVPAEKLFF. Variable domain in full (rest from reference TRBV19 and TRBJ1-4): DGGITQSPKYLFRKEGQNVTLSCEQNLNHDAMYWYRQDPGQGLRLIYYSQIVNDFQKGDIAEGYSVSREKKESFPLTVTSAQKNPTAFYLCASSRTVPAEKLFFGSGTQLSVL.

V usage is TRBV12-5 and J usage is TRBJ1-2; maybe TRBD1 (6 bases). Germline V gene lookup returns CDR1 LGHNT and CDR2 FRNRAP. The V end lost 1 base, the J end lost 5 bases, and 20 bases lay between the germline ends. This CDR3 has 17 residues. The CDR3 region is CASGLGETDRTRYGYTF. CDR3 bases: TGTGCTAGTGGTTTGGGTGAAACAGACAGGACCCGTTATGGCTACACCTTC.

The chain is built from TRBV7-8 and TRBJ1-4; a weak D match, TRBD1 (5 bases). CDR3 length equals 14 residues. Germline V gene lookup returns CDR1 SGHVS and CDR2 FQNEAQ. Trimming stripped 1 base from V and 5 bases from J, with 8 bases between. In nucleotides, the CDR3 is TGTGCCAGCAGCTTAGGACAGAGAAATGAAAAACTGTTTTTT. Amino acids: CASSLGQRNEKLFF.

The J gene is TRBJ2-5, the V gene TRBV7-2; possibly TRBD1 for D (6 bases). Germline V lookup: CDR1 SGHTA, CDR2 FQGNSA. CDR3 length: 13 residues. V lost 3 bases and J 5 bases, leaving 10 bases between the germline ends. The CDR3 protein is CASSFGQTETQYF. In DNA, the CDR3 is TGTGCCAGCAGCTTTGGACAGACGGAGACCCAGTACTTC.

The genes are TRBV5-8 and TRBJ2-5, with 7 bases identical to TRBD1. Looked up from germline, CDR1 is SGHTS and CDR2 is YDEGEE. Trimming at V came to 4 bases and at J to 8 bases, leaving 11 bases not matched to a gene. The CDR3 contains 14 residues. CDR3 loop: CASSPRDSLETQYF. The CDR3 DNA reads as TGTGCCAGCAGCCCCCGGGACAGCCTAGAAACCCAGTACTTC.

This clone was counted only a few times. V usage is TRBV11-2 and J usage is TRBJ2-1; D possibly corresponds to TRBD2 (6 bases). Germline V CDR1 and CDR2: SGHAT, FQNNGV. The CDR3 is 14 residues long. Trimming shortened V by 5 bases and J by 8 bases, and 16 bases separated the two germline ends. In DNA, the CDR3 is TGTGCCAGCAGCCGAAACGGGGGAGGATATGAGCAGTTCTTC. Encoded protein: CASSRNGGGYEQFF.

V usage is TRBV28 and J usage is TRBJ1-3, with TRBD1 identical over 7 bases. The ends lost 7 bases at V and 4 bases at J; junction bases unmatched: 10. Germline CDR1 reads MDHEN; CDR2 reads SYDVKM. The length of the CDR3 is 15 residues. The CDR3 spells CASTNDRANGNTIYF. CDR3 nucleotide sequence: TGTGCCAGCACCAACGACAGGGCTAACGGAAACACCATATATTTT. Variable domain in full (rest from reference TRBV28 and TRBJ1-3): DVKVTQSSRYLVKRTGEKVFLECVQDMDHENMFWYRQDPGLGLRLIYFSYDVKMKEKGDIPEGYSVSREKKERFSLILESASTNQTSMYLCASTNDRANGNTIYFGEGSWLTVV.

This chain joins TRBV7-9 and TRBJ2-2, with TRBD2 as a possible D gene (6 bases). The CDR3 is 13 residues long. Germline CDR1 and CDR2: SEHNR and FQNEAQ (reference sequence). Trimming stripped 11 bases from V and 4 bases from J, with 14 bases between. DNA for the CDR3: TGTGCCGGTCGGGACTGGCGCACCGGGGAGCTGTTTTTT. Translation: CAGRDWRTGELFF.

The chain carries TRBV7-2 and TRBJ2-2, with D hard to call. CDR1 is SGHTA, CDR2 FQGNSA, per germline. The V end lost 5 bases, the J end lost 0 bases, and 10 bases lay between the germline ends. The CDR3 covers 15 residues. The CDR3 is CASSLLGANTGELFF. Written as DNA, the CDR3 is TGTGCCAGCAGCCTTCTCGGTGCGAACACCGGGGAGCTGTTTTTT.

The chain couples TRBV11-2 to TRBJ2-7; D not certain. V gave up 4 bases and J gave up 6 bases, with 19 bases separating them. From germline, CDR1 is SGHAT and CDR2 FQNNGV. The CDR3 length is 15 residues. Written as DNA, the CDR3 is TGTGCCAGCAGCTCCAAATCCACCCCCAGGATCGAGCAGTACTTC. Amino acids: CASSSKSTPRIEQYF.

The chain has TRBV5-6 and TRBJ2-5; unclear D gene. Trimming removed 4 bases at V and 0 bases at J, with 13 bases between. This CDR3 has 15 amino acids. Germline V gene sequence: CDR1 SGHDT, CDR2 YYEEEE. CDR3 region: CASSADGWYQETQYF. The CDR3 coding sequence is TGTGCCAGCAGCGCGGACGGTTGGTACCAAGAGACCCAGTACTTC. Filled out from reference TRBV5-6 and TRBJ2-5, the complete variable domain reads DAGVTQSPTHLIKTRGQQVTLRCSPKSGHDTVSWYQQALGQGPQFIFQYYEEEERQRGNFPDRFSGHQFPNYSSELNVNALLLGDSALYLCASSADGWYQETQYFGPGTRLLVL.

This chain links TRBV28 with TRBJ1-5, with D uncertain. The germline CDR1 and CDR2 sequences are MDHEN and SYDVKM. The CDR3 is 11 amino acids. V lost 6 bases to trimming and J lost 7 bases, with 7 bases between them. CDR3 DNA: TGTGCCAGCAGCACTAAACAGCCCCAGCATTTT. Protein sequence: CASSTKQPQHF.

The V and J genes are TRBV18 and TRBJ2-6; D unresolved. Germline CDR1 reads KGHSH; CDR2 reads LQKENI. Trimming removed 3 bases from V and 3 bases from J, with 6 bases in between. CDR3 size: 14 residues. DNA of the CDR3: TGTGCCAGCTCACCGAATGGTGGGGCCAACGTCCTGACTTTC. Amino acids: CASSPNGGANVLTF.

Here the CDR3 reads CASSRGQGAKNSPLHF. The CDR3 region has the DNA TGTGCCAGCAGCAGGGGACAGGGGGCGAAGAATTCACCCCTCCACTTT. The chain employs TRBV7-9 and TRBJ1-6, with 12 nucleotides matching TRBD1. Per the germline V gene, CDR1 is SEHNR and CDR2 is FQNEAQ (reference sequence). V was clipped by 5 bases and J by 7 bases; unmatched bases: 6. The CDR3 is 16 residues long.

The CDR3 DNA reads TGTGCCAGCAGTTTAAGAGAGGGAATTTATGGCTACACCTTC. This codes for CASSLREGIYGYTF. The chain recombines TRBV28 with TRBJ1-2; D is unresolved. The CDR3 runs to 14 residues. Germline CDR1 reads MDHEN; CDR2 reads SYDVKM. With 2 bases removed from V and 5 bases from J, the gap between germline ends came to 12 bases.